This T cell receptor (beta chain) was documented in a study of T cell responses to AZD1222 COVID-19 vaccine. Study-wide findings and caveats: Dominant CD4 TCR responses targeted spike regions 160-218 and 743-854. Sampled repertoires all dated from after the peak T cell response. Nearly half of unique spike-specific TCRs reportedly avoided B.1.351 and B.1.1.7 mutated regions.

This clone was counted once. Antigen unknown. CDR1 is MRHNA, CDR2 SNTAGT, per germline. The CDR3 length is 13 residues. V lost 3 bases and J lost 4, with 7 bases in between. Measured with immunoSEQ multiplex PCR; TCRdb has only the in-frame clones, and not every one. The data show roughly 120,000 clones, 87% seen once. The source is an adult in good health. The chain employs TRBV6-4 and TRBJ2-1; D gene ambiguous. Material: peripheral blood, obtained on day 0 of AZD1222 vaccination. The CDR3 here is CASSEDTYNEQFF. CDR3 bases: TGTGCCAGCAGTGAAGACACTTACAATGAGCAGTTCTTC.